Listed below are T cell receptor beta chains from one sample, sequenced in a study of shared clonotypes between healthy human individuals. Clones were read by immunoSEQ multiplex PCR, and TCRdb kept only the in-frame ones, dropping some. The table lists hundreds of thousands of clones, roughly 95% of them singletons. Source material: naive CD8+ T cells sorted from blood. These receptors all stem from a woman younger than 45 in good health. Both conserved end residues are part of each CDR3. The D gene is left open where the match is weak. Some rows mark clone size as missing; the rest say once, few, many or name a class of expanded clone.

>.|TRBJ2-7|TRBV30|.
TGTGCCTGGAGCCATACTAGCTACGAGCAGTACTTC
CAWSHTSYEQYF
>.|TRBJ1-3|TRBV19|.
TGTGCCAGTAGTATACGACGCGGGGGCGGAAACACCATATATTTT
CASSIRRGGGNTIYF
>TRBD1|TRBJ2-7|TRBV29-1|few
TGCAGCGTTGAGACAGGGGTTTCCTACGAGCAGTACTTC
CSVETGVSYEQYF
>TRBD2|TRBJ2-7|TRBV7-9|.
TGTGCCAGCAGCCCAGGGACTAGCGGATACTACGAGCAGTACTTC
CASSPGTSGYYEQYF
>.|TRBJ2-7|TRBV27|.
TGTGCCAGCAGTTTGAGCCACGGGACGGTGACCTACGAGCAGTACTTC
CASSLSHGTVTYEQYF
>TRBD2|TRBJ2-3|TRBV2|.
TGTGCCAGCCAGGGTAGCGGGTCTAGCACAGATACGCAGTATTTT
CASQGSGSSTDTQYF
>TRBD1|TRBJ2-4|TRBV28|.
TGTGCCAGCAGTTTTTTCCTCAGGGGGCATGGAAACATTCAGTACTTC
CASSFFLRGHGNIQYF
>.|TRBJ2-7|TRBV7-9|.
TGTGCCAGCAGCTTAGGTAGCCCAAACTACGAGCAGTACTTC
CASSLGSPNYEQYF
>TRBD1|TRBJ2-1|TRBV29-1|.
TGCAGCGCACCCGGGGACAGGGAGAACTACAATGAGCAGTTCTTC
CSAPGDRENYNEQFF
>TRBD1|TRBJ2-7|TRBV11-2|few
TGTGCCAGCAGCTTCGACAGGGGTTCCTACGAGCAGTACTTC
CASSFDRGSYEQYF
>.|TRBJ2-5|TRBV5-1|.
TGCGCCAGCAGCTCTGGGGCCTCCTCGTGGGAGACCCAGTACTTC
CASSSGASSWETQYF
>.|TRBJ1-5|TRBV15|.
TGTGCCACCAGCGGGGAGTACGGCAATCAGCCCCAGCATTTT
CATSGEYGNQPQHF
>.|TRBJ1-1|TRBV6-5|.
TGTGCCAGCAGTTACTCCGCAGGGGAGGGGTACACTGAAGCTTTCTTT
CASSYSAGEGYTEAFF
>TRBD2|TRBJ2-2|TRBV7-6|.
TGTGCCAGCCAGAGTCTAGCGGAAAACACCGGGGAGCTGTTTTTT
CASQSLAENTGELFF
>.|TRBJ2-7|TRBV5-1|.
TGCGCCAGCAGCTTGGCGATTGGCGGGTACGAGCAGTACTTC
CASSLAIGGYEQYF
>.|TRBJ1-6|TRBV6-5|.
TGTGCCAGCAGTTACTCGGCGGGAGGCCATTCACCCCTCCACTTT
CASSYSAGGHSPLHF
>.|TRBJ2-2|TRBV11-1|.
TGTGCCAGCAGCTTGGGGACGGTCACCGGGGAGCTGTTTTTT
CASSLGTVTGELFF
>.|TRBJ2-7|TRBV5-1|.
TGCGCCAGCAGTGAGTCACTGACGACCTACGAGCAGTACTTC
CASSESLTTYEQYF
>.|TRBJ2-7|TRBV6-1|.
TGTGCCGCGGGGTTCTACGAGCAGTACTTC
CAAGFYEQYF
>.|TRBJ2-1|TRBV7-8|.
TGTGCCAGCAGCTCCAACGATGAGCAGTTCTTC
CASSSNDEQFF
>.|TRBJ2-7|TRBV29-1|.
TGCAGCGTTGAGATGGCAGGGCGCTACGAGCAGTACTTC
CSVEMAGRYEQYF
>.|TRBJ1-1|TRBV15|.
TGTGCCACCAGCAGAGTAGTCTACGAGGGTGGCACTGAAGCTTTCTTT
CATSRVVYEGGTEAFF